This T cell receptor beta chain was recorded in a study of shared clonotypes between healthy human individuals. Overall study: Three plates each covered CD4 naive and memory; CD8 naive two, CD8 memory one. The study, taken as a whole, reports: It was anticipated that sequencing depth would influence how many clonotypes donors shared. Across subsets, estimated richness was generally greater for naive than for memory populations.

The CDR3 loop spans 17 amino acids. Trimming took off 3 bases at V and 0 bases at J, with 12 bases between the two ends. CDR1 and CDR2 (germline): LNHNV, YYDKDF (reference sequence). In its sample, this clone was seen a few times. Its antigen is not known. Here immunoSEQ multiplex PCR was the method, and the copy in TCRdb shows in-frame clones only, minus some. The sample consists of a few million clones, 90% to 96% of them appearing once. The source material was naive CD4+ T cells sorted from blood. Subset described: CD45RA+ positively selected. This clonotype originated in a man aged 18 to 29 in good health. The V and J genes are TRBV15 and TRBJ2-6, with D perhaps given as TRBD1 or TRBD2 (5 bases each). The DNA for the CDR3 is TGTGCCACCAGCAGGGATATGGGGGTCTCTGGGGCCAACGTCCTGACTTTC. As protein: CATSRDMGVSGANVLTF.